These T cell receptor beta chains were read from a single sample in a study of blood T cell repertoires in COVID-19. This table comes from immunoSEQ multiplex PCR, and its TCRdb copy is limited to in-frame clones, with some not included. The top ten hold less than 10% of the sample, which has roughly 120,000 clones, 72% seen once. Sequences were obtained from peripheral blood. These receptors were collected from a woman aged 55-69 years with acute or convalescent COVID-19. CDR3s include the opening cysteine and the closing phenylalanine or tryptophan. D genes are given only for firm matches. The size of a clone is reported for some rows only, either as once, few or many, or as a class for expanded clones.

v_call	d_call	clone_size	j_call	cdr3_nt	cdr3_aa
TRBV29-1	.	.	TRBJ1-5	TGCAGCGTCCAGGGCAGGGGAGATCAGCCCCAGCATTTT	CSVQGRGDQPQHF
TRBV20-1	.	.	TRBJ1-4	TGCAGTGCTAGTCCCGGACACGAAAAACTGTTTTTT	CSASPGHEKLFF
TRBV18	TRBD1	.	TRBJ1-4	TGTGCCAGCTCACGATCCGGACAGGCGGGCGAAAAACTGTTTTTT	CASSRSGQAGEKLFF
TRBV2	.	.	TRBJ1-2	TGTGCCAGCAGTGGAGATTCCAGACTACGCTATGGCTACACCTTC	CASSGDSRLRYGYTF
TRBV29-1	TRBD1	.	TRBJ2-5	TGCAGCGTGACAGGGGAAGAGACCCAGTACTTC	CSVTGEETQYF
TRBV19	TRBD1	.	TRBJ2-7	TGTGCCTCCTCGCAGGGGGACCTCTACGAGCAGTACTTC	CASSQGDLYEQYF
TRBV27	.	.	TRBJ1-6	TGTGCCAGCAGAATGGACGGGAGAAACTCCTATAATTCACCCCTCCACTTT	CASRMDGRNSYNSPLHF
TRBV30	.	.	TRBJ1-3	TGTGCCTGGAGTGTACAGGGTTTCTCTGGAAACACCATATATTTT	CAWSVQGFSGNTIYF
TRBV12-3/TRBV12-4	.	.	TRBJ1-1	TGTGCCAGCAGTTTCTACTCTGAAGCTTTCTTT	CASSFYSEAFF
TRBV4-1	TRBD2	.	TRBJ2-3	TGCGCCAGCAGCCAAGATCTCGGGGGGGCAGATACGCAGTATTTT	CASSQDLGGADTQYF
TRBV19	.	.	TRBJ1-4	TGTGCCAGTAGTATACAGGGCTATAATGAAAAACTGTTTTTT	CASSIQGYNEKLFF
TRBV20-1	TRBD1	.	TRBJ2-3	TGCAGTGCCAGTCCCGGGACAGGGGTTTTGGCGGGGGGAACAGATACGCAGTATTTT	CSASPGTGVLAGGTDTQYF
TRBV5-1	.	.	TRBJ2-7	TGCGCCAGCAGCCTCGTTAGGAACCCAGGCGACGAGCAGTACTTC	CASSLVRNPGDEQYF
TRBV19	TRBD1	.	TRBJ1-4	TGTGCCAGTAGTTCTACCGTGGACAGGGATGAAAAACTGTTTTTT	CASSSTVDRDEKLFF
TRBV18	.	few	TRBJ2-1	TGTGCCAGCTCACCTAACCCCGGGACAAGGGCCTTCAATGAGCAGTTCTTC	CASSPNPGTRAFNEQFF
TRBV30	TRBD2	few	TRBJ2-2	TGTGCCTGGACAGGACTAGCCACCGGGGAGCTGTTTTTT	CAWTGLATGELFF
TRBV7-9	.	.	TRBJ2-5	TGTGCCAGCAGCTCTTTCACAGCTCAAGAGACCCAGTACTTC	CASSSFTAQETQYF
TRBV5-6	.	.	TRBJ1-1	TGTGCCAGCAGCCAGGGGACGGTGAACACTGAAGCTTTCTTT	CASSQGTVNTEAFF
TRBV6-1	.	.	TRBJ1-3	TGTGCCAGCAGTGAATCGGGGGGGGTATCTGGAAACACCATATATTTT	CASSESGGVSGNTIYF
TRBV7-3	.	.	TRBJ2-7	TGTGCCAGCAGCTTATTCCAGGGATACGAGCAGTACTTC	CASSLFQGYEQYF
TRBV6-5	.	.	TRBJ2-5	TGTGCCAGCAGTCCCGGACAAGGGGAGACCCAGTACTTC	CASSPGQGETQYF
TRBV5-1	TRBD1	many	TRBJ1-6	TGCGCCAGCAGTCGGGCCGGAACAGGGGCGAATTCACCCCTCCACTTT	CASSRAGTGANSPLHF
TRBV4-1	.	.	TRBJ2-1	TGCGCCAGCAGCCAAGTGTTTGTCCGGTCTCTCGGTGAGCAGTTCTTC	CASSQVFVRSLGEQFF
TRBV9	TRBD1	.	TRBJ1-2	TGTGCCAGCAGCGTAGCCGGGACAGGGCTAGAGGGCTACACCTTC	CASSVAGTGLEGYTF
TRBV19	.	.	TRBJ1-1	TGTGCCAGTAGTATTCGGTTGTTGTTTAACACTGAAGCTTTCTTT	CASSIRLLFNTEAFF
TRBV27	.	.	TRBJ1-1	TGTGCCAGCAGTTGGGCTGGTGGGAACACTGAAGCTTTCTTT	CASSWAGGNTEAFF
TRBV4-1	TRBD1	.	TRBJ1-1	TGCGCCAGCAGCCAAGAAAGGGACAGGCCGGAGTCTGAAGCTTTCTTT	CASSQERDRPESEAFF
TRBV27	TRBD2	.	TRBJ2-5	TGTGCCAGTGGACCCCTCGGCGGTAGCGGGGGACAAGAGACCCAGTACTTC	CASGPLGGSGGQETQYF
TRBV3-1/TRBV3-2	TRBD2	.	TRBJ2-5	TGTGCCAGCAGCCAAAGGACTAGCGGGGGCCGAGAGACCCAGTACTTC	CASSQRTSGGRETQYF
TRBV3-1/TRBV3-2	.	.	TRBJ2-3	TGTGCCAGCAGCCAAGAATGGGCGGGGGCAACAGATACGCAGTATTTT	CASSQEWAGATDTQYF
TRBV6-1	TRBD2	.	TRBJ2-3	TGTGCCAGCAGTGAACAGTGGGGGGGTACCACAGATACGCAGTATTTT	CASSEQWGGTTDTQYF
TRBV20-1	.	.	TRBJ1-2	TGCAGTGCTAGTAGGGGCCTACAGGGCGGTCATGGCTACACCTTC	CSASRGLQGGHGYTF
TRBV10-2	TRBD1	.	TRBJ1-5	TGCGCCAGCAGTCCGGACAGGGGGATTAGCAATCAGCCCCAGCATTTT	CASSPDRGISNQPQHF
TRBV6-5	TRBD1	.	TRBJ1-2	TGTGCCAGCAGTTCCCTGGGTACAGGGGAGAGACGCGGCTACACCTTC	CASSSLGTGERRGYTF
TRBV3-1/TRBV3-2	TRBD1	few	TRBJ1-1	TGTGCCAGCAGCCTTTCGACAGGGGGGAACACTGAAGCTTTCTTT	CASSLSTGGNTEAFF
TRBV28	TRBD1	.	TRBJ1-1	TGTGCCAGCAGTTTATACTCGGGACAGGCCCGGGGTGAAGCTTTCTTT	CASSLYSGQARGEAFF
TRBV3-1/TRBV3-2	.	.	TRBJ1-1	TGTGCCAGCAGCCAACTCCAGGGGAACACTGAAGCTTTCTTT	CASSQLQGNTEAFF
TRBV12-3/TRBV12-4	.	.	TRBJ1-2	TGTGCCAGCAGTTTATCAGGGCTCGGCTACACCTTC	CASSLSGLGYTF
TRBV5-4	.	.	TRBJ1-2	TGTGCCAGCAGCTTGGTACAGGGATCCTACACCTTC	CASSLVQGSYTF
TRBV28	TRBD2	.	TRBJ2-5	TGTGCCAGCAGTACGCCCAGCGGGGGCCAAGAGACCCAGTACTTC	CASSTPSGGQETQYF
TRBV12-3/TRBV12-4	.	.	TRBJ2-7	TGTGCCAGCAGTTTAGGGGAGGCCTACGAGCAGTACTTC	CASSLGEAYEQYF